Each of the 27 T cell receptor beta chains below was sequenced from the same sample in a study of type 1 regulatory T cells. Study-level points and caveats: Tr1 cells had a more restricted TCR repertoire than non-Tr1 cells.

One entry per CDR3 protein results from TCRdb running MiXCR on the reads. The sample has roughly 71,000 distinct CDR3 sequences; less than 25% are singletons. For these receptors, no antigen is known. The sample consisted of cultured type 1 regulatory T (Tr1) cells, either the whole culture or a sorted fraction (not recorded which). These receptors were collected from a human donor in good health.

The CDR3 DNA sequence: TGTGCCAGCAGTTTAAATCTCCTAGCGGGAGGGTTTCAGTTCTTC. Translated: CASSLNLLAGGFQFF. The chain recombines TRBV12-3 or TRBV12-4 with TRBJ2-1; 12 bases match TRBD2. V was clipped by 2 bases and J by 13 bases; unmatched bases: 9. This CDR3 spans 15 amino acids.

This chain connects TRBV11-2 to TRBJ1-1, with D unresolved. The V gene's germline CDR1 is SGHAT and CDR2 FQNNGV. The CDR3 runs 12 residues. V lost 3 bases, J lost 7 bases, and 9 bases lay in between. CDR3 sequence: CASSLRGIEAFF. Written as DNA, the CDR3 is TGTGCCAGCAGCTTGAGAGGCATTGAAGCTTTCTTT.

This clonotype was observed many times. In DNA form, the CDR3 reads TGTGCCAGCAGCTGGGACAGGGTCACCGGGGAGCTGTTTTTT. This sequence encodes CASSWDRVTGELFF. This chain uses TRBV7-6 with TRBJ2-2; 9 nucleotides agree with TRBD1. The CDR3 totals 14 residues. The germline CDR1 and CDR2 sequences are SGHVS and FNYEAQ. The junction had 1 base not matched to a gene; V was cut back by 4 bases and J by 4 bases.

The genes are TRBV27 and TRBJ2-3; 12 bases align to TRBD2. V dropped 5 bases and J dropped 8; count of bases not matched to a gene: 20. CDR3 size: 19 residues. Germline lookup yields CDR1 MNHEY and CDR2 SMNVEV (reference sequence). CDR3: CASSPQTSGGHSTRGTQYF. The CDR3 bases are TGTGCCAGCAGTCCCCAGACTAGCGGGGGCCACTCCACTAGGGGTACGCAGTATTTT.

The V and J genes are TRBV27 and TRBJ2-2; 11 nucleotides match TRBD2. This CDR3 region has 17 residues. Germline V gives CDR1 MNHEY, CDR2 SMNVEV (reference sequence). The J segment lost 2 bases and the V segment lost 5 bases, leaving 7 bases of the junction unmatched. The DNA of the CDR3 is TGTGCCAGCAGTCAACCGGGACTAGCGGAAAACACCGGGGAGCTGTTTTTT. Translating gives CASSQPGLAENTGELFF.

This clonotype has just a few counts. This chain links TRBV18 with TRBJ2-3, with D uncertain. Trimming pared 3 bases from V and 2 bases from J, leaving 3 bases between. Germline V CDR1 and CDR2: KGHSH, LQKENI. The CDR3 runs 12 residues. Here the CDR3 reads CASSPYTDTQYF. CDR3 in DNA: TGTGCCAGCTCACCTTACACAGATACGCAGTATTTT. Variable domain in full (rest from reference TRBV18 and TRBJ2-3): NAGVMQNPRHLVRRRGQEARLRCSPMKGHSHVYWYRQLPEEGLKFMVYLQKENIIDESGMPKERFSAEFPKEGPSILRIQQVVRGDSAAYFCASSPYTDTQYFGPGTRLTVL.

The chain employs TRBV5-1 and TRBJ1-2; weak D call: TRBD1 (5 bases). The CDR3 spans 12 residues. Trimming took 5 bases from V and 7 from J, leaving 12 bases between them. The germline V gene has CDR1 SGHRS and CDR2 YFSETQ. The CDR3 DNA reads TGCGCCAGCAGGTCGGGGGAATCTGGCTACACCTTC. Translating gives CASRSGESGYTF.

This rearrangement joins TRBV5-1 to TRBJ2-5, with a tentative D call TRBD2 (5 bases). The CDR3 runs 12 residues. V lost 6 bases, J lost 6 bases, and 12 bases lay in between. Germline values: CDR1 SGHRS, CDR2 YFSETQ. The CDR3 DNA reads as TGCGCCAGCATCTCGTCGGGAAAGACCCAGTACTTC. Translated, it gives CASISSGKTQYF.

V usage is TRBV20-1 and J usage is TRBJ1-2; D ambiguous. The CDR3 contains 14 residues. Per germline, CDR1 DFQATT and CDR2 SNEGSKA (reference sequence). V was pared by 3 bases and J by 7 bases, with 18 bases between. CDR3 amino acids: CSARGPTSQVGYTF. The CDR3 DNA reads as TGCAGTGCTAGGGGCCCGACCTCTCAGGTTGGCTACACCTTC.

In this sample, this clonotype turned up a few times. The chain links TRBV3-1 to TRBJ1-1; D unclear. This CDR3 region has 16 residues. Germline V lookup: CDR1 LGHDT, CDR2 YNNKEL (reference sequence). V lost 0 bases to trimming and J lost 4 bases, with 15 bases between them. CDR3 sequence (DNA): TGTGCCAGCAGCCAAGATCACTGGGCTCGGGGCACTGAAGCTTTCTTT. It specifies CASSQDHWARGTEAFF.

In this sample, this clonotype turned up a few times. This chain connects TRBV6-1 to TRBJ2-7, with 12 bases that match TRBD2. The germline V gene encodes CDR1 MNHNS and CDR2 SASEGT. This CDR3 comprises 15 residues. Trimming took 7 bases from V and 1 from J; bases not matched to a gene: 5. DNA for the CDR3: TGTGCCAGCATCACCGGGACTAGCGGGTCCTACGAGCAGTACTTC. Its protein is CASITGTSGSYEQYF.

A few counts support this clonotype. The chain combines TRBV7-9 with TRBJ1-6; no clear D. The CDR3 loop spans 13 amino acids. Germline CDR1 is SEHNR and CDR2 is FQNEAQ (reference sequence). Trimming took off 1 base at V and 8 bases at J, with 6 bases between the two ends. The CDR3 loop reads CASSLDAHSPLHF. In DNA form, the CDR3 reads TGTGCCAGCAGCTTAGATGCCCATTCACCCCTCCACTTT.

This clonotype has a count of ten or more. The rearrangement links TRBV20-1 to TRBJ1-2, with 7 bases fitting TRBD1. The length of the CDR3 is 14 residues. With 2 bases clipped from V and 0 bases from J, the junction kept 3 bases outside the gene matches. Germline V gene data show CDR1 as DFQATT and CDR2 as SNEGSKA (reference sequence). The CDR3 reads CSARPDRANYGYTF. The DNA for the CDR3 is TGCAGTGCTAGACCCGACAGGGCTAACTATGGCTACACCTTC.

Notes on this clonotype: Its ends do not fully match the called genes, so a read error is possible. V and J are TRBV29-1 and TRBJ1-4; 9 bases fit TRBD1. This CDR3 has 13 amino acids. Germline CDR1 is SQVTM and CDR2 is ANQGSEA. As DNA, the CDR3 is TGCAGCGTGGAGGACAGGGGTAATGAAAAACCGTTTTTT. Its translation: CSVEDRGNEKPFF.

This clonotype turned up a few times. J is TRBJ2-3 and V is TRBV4-3; D not certain. V lost 0 bases and J lost 7, with 5 bases in between. This CDR3 region has 12 residues. Germline loops: CDR1 LGHNA, CDR2 YSLEER. The CDR3 nucleotides read TGCGCCAGCAGCCAAGATTGGAATACGCAGTATTTT. As protein: CASSQDWNTQYF.

This clonotype was detected only a few times. For the CDR3, the DNA is TGTGCCAGCAGATACAGGGGGCTTAGCAATCAGCCCCAGCATTTT. It yields the protein CASRYRGLSNQPQHF. The chain has TRBV6-2 or TRBV6-3 and TRBJ1-5, with 9 positions matching TRBD1. The junction had 3 bases not matched to a gene; V was cut back by 6 bases and J by 0 bases. The V gene's germline CDR1 is MNHEY and CDR2 SVGEGT. This CDR3 comprises 15 residues.

On this clonotype itself: The junction shows a germline mismatch at one end, possibly a read error. This chain uses TRBV27 with TRBJ2-7; possible D gene TRBD1, 6 bases. CDR1 MNHEY and CDR2 SMNVEV come from the germline V gene (reference sequence). The CDR3 extends over 15 amino acids. CDR3 sequence reads: CASSLTGSYSYERYF. CDR3 nucleotide sequence: TGTGCCAGCAGTCTAACAGGGTCCTATTCCTACGAGCGGTACTTC.

The V call is TRBV4-3, the J call TRBJ2-1; 9 bases line up with TRBD2. The junction had 8 bases not matched to a gene; V was cut back by 1 base and J by 7 bases. The CDR3 runs 16 residues. Germline assignment: CDR1 LGHNA and CDR2 YSLEER. In nucleotides, the CDR3 is TGCGCCAGCAGCCAAGTAGGTAGCGGGAGTGGAAATGAGCAGTTCTTC. This sequence encodes CASSQVGSGSGNEQFF.

The V and J genes are TRBV5-6 and TRBJ2-5; D remains ambiguous. CDR1 and CDR2 from the germline V gene are SGHDT and YYEEEE. Trimming pared 4 bases from V and 5 bases from J, leaving 21 bases between. CDR3 size: 16 residues. The CDR3, as DNA: TGTGCCAGCAGCGGATCGATGGGCGTTACTCGGGAGACCCAGTACTTC. Translating gives CASSGSMGVTRETQYF. Based on the CDR3 plus reference TRBV5-6 and TRBJ2-5, the full variable domain is DAGVTQSPTHLIKTRGQQVTLRCSPKSGHDTVSWYQQALGQGPQFIFQYYEEEERQRGNFPDRFSGHQFPNYSSELNVNALLLGDSALYLCASSGSMGVTRETQYFGPGTRLLVL.

This clonotype has just a few counts. The rearrangement links TRBV5-1 to TRBJ1-2, with D possibly TRBD1 on 6 matching bases. CDR3 size: 15 residues. Germline V gene sequence: CDR1 SGHRS, CDR2 YFSETQ. The V end was cut by 4 bases, the J end by 4 bases, with 17 bases between. CDR3 protein: CASSRNQGSGYGYTF. CDR3 nucleotide sequence: TGCGCCAGCAGCCGAAATCAGGGGTCGGGCTATGGCTACACCTTC.

A remark on this clonotype: At one of its ends the junction is not consistent with the germline gene, which may arise from a read error. The chain carries TRBV7-2 and TRBJ2-2, with D hard to call. The CDR3 spans 14 residues. CDR1 is SGHTA, CDR2 FQGNSA, per germline. The CDR3 loop reads CASSIASNLRELFF. CDR3 DNA: TGTGCCAGCAGCATAGCCAGCAATCTTAGGGAGCTGTTTTTT.

The chain recombines TRBV20-1 with TRBJ2-3; 8 positions agree with TRBD2. The CDR3 is made up of 18 amino acids. Per the germline V gene, CDR1 is DFQATT and CDR2 is SNEGSKA (reference sequence). V lost 3 bases and J lost 0; bases outside the gene matches: 14. CDR3 sequence: CSARLGLAGGMSTDTQYF. CDR3 nucleotide sequence: TGCAGTGCTAGGTTGGGGCTAGCGGGCGGAATGAGCACAGATACGCAGTATTTT.

The V gene is TRBV6-1, the J gene TRBJ2-1; the D is unclear. V shed 0 bases and J shed 9 bases, with 3 bases lying between them. Germline V lookup: CDR1 MNHNS, CDR2 SASEGT. The CDR3 consists of 11 residues. The chain's CDR3 is CASSEAGEQFF. CDR3 coding DNA: TGTGCCAGCAGTGAAGCAGGTGAGCAGTTCTTC.

The V and J genes are TRBV15 and TRBJ2-6; D is unclear. V dropped 1 base and J dropped 0 bases, with 7 bases sitting between them. CDR3 length: 16 amino acids. Germline V gene sequence: CDR1 LNHNV, CDR2 YYDKDF (reference sequence). Here the CDR3 reads CATSRGYSSGANVLTF. Here the CDR3 DNA reads TGTGCCACCAGCAGAGGATACAGCTCTGGGGCCAACGTCCTGACTTTC.

The chain employs TRBV20-1 and TRBJ2-2, with D tentatively TRBD2 (5 bases). Trimming removed 6 bases from V and 2 bases from J, with 10 bases in between. This CDR3 region has 13 residues. Looked up from germline, CDR1 is DFQATT and CDR2 is SNEGSKA (reference sequence). CDR3 nucleotide sequence: TGCAGTGCCCTTCGGGGTAACACCGGGGAGCTGTTTTTT. Amino acid sequence: CSALRGNTGELFF.

The chain links TRBV12-3 or TRBV12-4 to TRBJ2-7; the D is unclear. The CDR3 sequence is 15 residues long. V lost 4 bases and J 0 bases, leaving 13 bases between the germline ends. The CDR3 reads CASSSRVVSSYEQYF. The CDR3 DNA is TGTGCCAGCAGTTCAAGGGTCGTAAGCTCCTACGAGCAGTACTTC.

This clonotype has a count of ten or more. The chain couples TRBV27 to TRBJ1-6; 8 bases are a match to TRBD1. The CDR3 contains 15 residues. Germline V gene sequence: CDR1 MNHEY, CDR2 SMNVEV (reference sequence). V shed 3 bases, J shed 7 bases, and the junction held 5 bases outside the gene matches. In nucleotides, the CDR3 is TGTGCCAGCAGTTTTGTCGACAGGGGCAATTCACCCCTCCACTTT. Its protein is CASSFVDRGNSPLHF.